Shown below are 4 T cell receptor beta chains from a single sample sequenced in a study of T-cell reconstitution after alpha-beta-depleted transplantation in children. Unique molecular identifiers were used to barcode this TCRbeta library. TCRdb re-called the PCR reads with MiXCR, one entry per CDR3 protein. Among about a million distinct CDR3 sequences listed, roughly 29% were seen once. The sequencing used PBMCs, mostly from graft donor cells, collected 360 days after TCRalphabeta/CD19-depleted stem cell transplant. The receptors derive from a boy under two years old who had a stem cell transplant for SCID, so the T cells may come from the graft donor.

CDR3: CSARDNGFYEQYF. CDR3 DNA: TGCAGTGCTAGAGATAACGGGTTTTACGAGCAGTACTTC. This chain connects TRBV20-1 to TRBJ2-7; no reliable D call. Per germline, CDR1 DFQATT and CDR2 SNEGSKA (reference sequence). V lost 0 bases and J lost 4, with 10 bases in between. CDR3 length: 13 residues.

The genes are TRBV11-2 and TRBJ2-5; TRBD2 matches 8 bases. The trim removed 5 bases at V and 2 bases at J, leaving 10 bases unmatched. The CDR3 covers 16 residues. Germline loops: CDR1 SGHAT, CDR2 FQNNGV. The CDR3 is CASSLGGTSGQETQYF. As DNA, the CDR3 is TGTGCCAGCAGCCTGGGGGGTACTAGCGGACAAGAGACCCAGTACTTC.

This clonotype was observed a handful of times. The gene calls are TRBV19 and TRBJ1-1; D is ambiguous. The ends were cut back, 7 bases at V and 1 base at J, with 10 bases in the middle. The CDR3 has 13 residues. The germline gives CDR1 LNHDA, CDR2 SQIVND (reference sequence). The CDR3, as DNA: TGTGCCAGTAAGTCGGGTGAGAACACTGAAGCTTTCTTT. As protein: CASKSGENTEAFF.

This clonotype was seen repeatedly, ten times or more. The chain recombines TRBV7-6 with TRBJ2-7; no clear D. Trimming removed 4 bases from V and 1 base from J, with 8 bases in between. CDR1 SGHVS and CDR2 FNYEAQ come from the germline V gene. There are 13 residues in the CDR3. The CDR3 protein is CASSSPTSYEQYF. The CDR3 DNA follows: TGTGCCAGCAGCTCCCCCACTTCCTACGAGCAGTACTTC.